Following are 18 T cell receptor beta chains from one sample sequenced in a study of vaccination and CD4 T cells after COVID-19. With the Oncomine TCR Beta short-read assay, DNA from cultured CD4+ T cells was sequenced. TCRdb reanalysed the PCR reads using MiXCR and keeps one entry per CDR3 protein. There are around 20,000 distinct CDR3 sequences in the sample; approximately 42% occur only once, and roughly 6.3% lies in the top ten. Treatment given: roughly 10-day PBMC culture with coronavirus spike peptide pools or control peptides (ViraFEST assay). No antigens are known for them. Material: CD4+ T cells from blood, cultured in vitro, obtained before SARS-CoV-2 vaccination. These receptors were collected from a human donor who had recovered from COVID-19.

CDR3 in amino acids: CASSIGYRASDTQYF. The CDR3 DNA sequence: TGTGCCAGCAGCATAGGGTATAGGGCGTCGGATACGCAGTATTTT. This rearrangement joins TRBV7-9 to TRBJ2-3, with no clear D. The germline V gene encodes CDR1 SEHNR and CDR2 FQNEAQ (reference sequence). Trimming pared 5 bases from V and 6 bases from J, leaving 18 bases between. This CDR3 has 15 residues.

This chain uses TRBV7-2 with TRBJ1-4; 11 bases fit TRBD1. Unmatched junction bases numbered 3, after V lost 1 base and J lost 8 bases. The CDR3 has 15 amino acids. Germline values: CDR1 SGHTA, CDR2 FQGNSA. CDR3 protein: CASSLVGTGGEKLFF. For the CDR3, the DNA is TGTGCCAGCAGCTTAGTAGGGACAGGGGGGGAAAAACTGTTTTTT.

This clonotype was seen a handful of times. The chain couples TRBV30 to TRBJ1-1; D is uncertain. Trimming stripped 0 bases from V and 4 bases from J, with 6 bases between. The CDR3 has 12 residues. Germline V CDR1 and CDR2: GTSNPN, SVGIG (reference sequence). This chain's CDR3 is CAWSVTSTEAFF. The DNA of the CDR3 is TGTGCCTGGAGTGTCACGAGCACTGAAGCTTTCTTT.

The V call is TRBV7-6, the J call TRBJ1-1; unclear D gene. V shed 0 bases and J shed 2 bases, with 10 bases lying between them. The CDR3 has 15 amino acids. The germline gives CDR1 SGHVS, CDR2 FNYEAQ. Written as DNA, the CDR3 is TGTGCCAGCAGCTTAGCGGCGGACCCAAACACTGAAGCTTTCTTT. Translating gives CASSLAADPNTEAFF.

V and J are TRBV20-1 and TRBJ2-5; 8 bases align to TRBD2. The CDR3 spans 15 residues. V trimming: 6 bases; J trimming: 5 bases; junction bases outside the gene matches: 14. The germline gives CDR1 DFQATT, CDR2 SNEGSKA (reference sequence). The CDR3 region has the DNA TGCAGTGCCTTCAAAGCGGGAGAGGCTGGGGAGACCCAGTACTTC. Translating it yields CSAFKAGEAGETQYF.

The CDR3 DNA sequence: TGTGCCAGCAGTTACAGAGCGGGCACAGATACGCAGTATTTT. It is translated as CASSYRAGTDTQYF. This chain connects TRBV6-5 to TRBJ2-3; possibly TRBD2 for D (5 bases). The CDR3 has 14 amino acids. V was clipped by 2 bases and J by 1 base, with 7 bases between them. CDR1 and CDR2 (germline): MNHEY, SVGAGI.

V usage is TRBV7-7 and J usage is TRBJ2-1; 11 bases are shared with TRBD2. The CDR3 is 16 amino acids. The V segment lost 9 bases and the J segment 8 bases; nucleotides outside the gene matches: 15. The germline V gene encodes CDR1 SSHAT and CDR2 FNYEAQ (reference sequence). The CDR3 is CARSAVGTSGNDEQFF. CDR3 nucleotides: TGTGCCAGAAGCGCTGTCGGGACTAGCGGTAACGATGAGCAGTTCTTC.

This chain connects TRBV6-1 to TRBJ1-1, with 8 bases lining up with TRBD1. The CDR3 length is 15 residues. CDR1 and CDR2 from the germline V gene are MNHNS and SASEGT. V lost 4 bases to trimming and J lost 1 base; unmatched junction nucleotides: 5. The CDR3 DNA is TGTGCCAGCAGTGTTGAGGACAGGGCGAACACTGAAGCTTTCTTT. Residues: CASSVEDRANTEAFF.

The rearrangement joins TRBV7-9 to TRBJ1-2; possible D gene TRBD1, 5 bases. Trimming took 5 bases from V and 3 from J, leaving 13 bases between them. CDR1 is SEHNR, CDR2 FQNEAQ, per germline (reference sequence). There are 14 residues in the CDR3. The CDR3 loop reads CASSPTRGDYGYTF. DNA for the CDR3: TGTGCCAGCAGCCCGACTAGGGGAGACTATGGCTACACCTTC.

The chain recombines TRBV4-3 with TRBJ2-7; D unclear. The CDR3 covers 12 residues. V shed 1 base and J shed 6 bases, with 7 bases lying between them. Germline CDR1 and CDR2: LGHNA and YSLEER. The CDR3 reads CASSQGQSEQYF. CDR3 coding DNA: TGCGCCAGCAGCCAAGGGCAGAGCGAGCAGTACTTC.

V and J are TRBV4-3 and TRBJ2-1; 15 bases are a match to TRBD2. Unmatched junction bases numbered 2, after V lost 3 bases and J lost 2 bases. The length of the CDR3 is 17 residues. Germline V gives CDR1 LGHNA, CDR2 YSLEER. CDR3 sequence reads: CASSQGLAGGTYNEQFF. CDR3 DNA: TGCGCCAGCAGCCAGGGACTAGCGGGAGGAACCTACAATGAGCAGTTCTTC.

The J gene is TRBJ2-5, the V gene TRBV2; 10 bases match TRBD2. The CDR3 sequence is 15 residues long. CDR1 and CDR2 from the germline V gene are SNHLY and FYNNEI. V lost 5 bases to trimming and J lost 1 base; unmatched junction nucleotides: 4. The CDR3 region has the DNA TGTGCCAGCAGTAGGACTAGCGGAGTCCAAGAGACCCAGTACTTC. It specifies CASSRTSGVQETQYF.

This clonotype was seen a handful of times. The CDR3 loop is CSVDRQGPNTEAFF. The CDR3 coding sequence is TGCAGCGTTGATAGACAGGGGCCGAACACTGAAGCTTTCTTT. The genes are TRBV29-1 and TRBJ1-1; 8 bases line up with TRBD1. Germline V gene sequence: CDR1 SQVTM, CDR2 ANQGSEA. V shed 3 bases and J 1 base; nucleotides not matched to a gene: 4. The CDR3 is 14 amino acids.

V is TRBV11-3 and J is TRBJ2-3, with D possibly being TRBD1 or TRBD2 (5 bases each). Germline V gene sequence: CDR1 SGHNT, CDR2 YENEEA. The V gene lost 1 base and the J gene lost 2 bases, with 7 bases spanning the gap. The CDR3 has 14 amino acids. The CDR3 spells CASSLAGPTDTQYF. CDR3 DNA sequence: TGTGCCAGCAGCTTAGCGGGACCCACAGATACGCAGTATTTT.

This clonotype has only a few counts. Written as DNA, the CDR3 is TGTGCCAGCAGCTTAGCCCTAACCCACACCGGGGAGCTGTTTTTT. It codes for CASSLALTHTGELFF. The rearrangement uses TRBV7-6 and TRBJ2-2; D remains unclear. The CDR3 extends over 15 amino acids. Germline values: CDR1 SGHVS, CDR2 FNYEAQ. Trimming removed 0 bases from V and 3 bases from J, with 8 bases in between.

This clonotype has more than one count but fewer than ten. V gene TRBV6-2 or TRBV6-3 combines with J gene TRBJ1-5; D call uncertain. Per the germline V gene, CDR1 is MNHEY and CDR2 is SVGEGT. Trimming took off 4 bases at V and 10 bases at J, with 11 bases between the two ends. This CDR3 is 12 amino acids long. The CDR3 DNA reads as TGTGCCAGCAGTTTGGGCCCGGGACCCCAGCATTTT. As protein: CASSLGPGPQHF.

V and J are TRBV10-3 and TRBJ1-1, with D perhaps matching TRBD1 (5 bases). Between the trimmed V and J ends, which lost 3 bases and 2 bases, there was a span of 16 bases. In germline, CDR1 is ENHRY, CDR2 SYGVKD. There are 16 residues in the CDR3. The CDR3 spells CAISDRGNYGNTEAFF. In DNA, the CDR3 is TGTGCCATCAGTGATCGGGGGAATTATGGAAACACTGAAGCTTTCTTT.

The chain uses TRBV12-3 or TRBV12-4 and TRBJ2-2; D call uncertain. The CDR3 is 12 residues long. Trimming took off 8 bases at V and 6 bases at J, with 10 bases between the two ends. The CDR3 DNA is TGTGCCAGCTATTCGGCCCCCGGGGAGCTGTTTTTT. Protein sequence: CASYSAPGELFF.